This TCR beta chain emerged from a study of OX40 agonist ivuxolimab in advanced cancers. The germline gives CDR1 SGHDN, CDR2 FVKESK. This CDR3 contains 13 residues. The V and J ends lost 6 bases and 5 bases respectively, with 13 bases between them. Clones were sequenced by immunoSEQ multiplex PCR, and TCRdb holds only the in-frame ones, with some missing. The sample records 35,000 to 40,000 clones, roughly 90% being singletons. The sequence was collected from an adult with an advanced solid tumor such as melanoma, head and neck, liver or kidney cancer. Here the sequenced sample was CD4+ or CD8+ T cells sorted from blood, taken in a trial of the OX40 agonist ivuxolimab. The chain recombines TRBV14 with TRBJ1-2; tentatively, D is TRBD1 (6 bases). In DNA form, the CDR3 reads TGTGCCAGCAGGCCGACAGGAAGTTATGGCTACACCTTC. Translated: CASRPTGSYGYTF.